This note documents a single T cell receptor (beta chain) sequence. The target antigen is unknown. Sequenced by immunoSEQ multiplex PCR; TCRdb stores in-frame clones only, minus some. The repertoire holds 6,800 or so clones, around 80% seen once, with about 60% in the top ten. Every single patient, without exception, relapsed after autologous stem cell transplantation, and brentuximab vedotin exposure varied. V shed 4 bases, J shed 2 bases, and the junction held 12 bases outside the gene matches. This CDR3 region has 17 residues. Germline V gives CDR1 MNHEY, CDR2 SMNVEV (reference sequence). The source of the sample is a study of PD-1 blockade in classical Hodgkin lymphoma. Study-level findings and limits: Reports described newly diagnosed patients as having lower baseline TCR diversity than healthy donors.

The clonotype comes from a human donor with classical Hodgkin lymphoma. V gene TRBV27 combines with J gene TRBJ2-3; 7 bases are a match to TRBD2. The sample was peripheral blood mononuclear cells (PBMCs), taken at baseline. The CDR3 is CASSSHLSGMVTDTQYF. The CDR3, as DNA: TGTGCCAGCAGTTCCCATTTAAGCGGGATGGTCACAGATACGCAGTATTTT.